Below, 9 T cell receptor beta chains from the same sample are listed, as sequenced in a study of CD8+ T cells in alopecia areata. Extraction of RNA preceded its reverse transcription into cDNA, which served as the sequencing template. The data were produced by immunoSEQ multiplex PCR, yet TCRdb's version contains in-frame clones alone and is incomplete. The sample includes some 160,000 clones, approximately 56% of them seen just once. What was sequenced was CD8+ T cells sorted from blood. The receptors here all came from a human donor in good health.

The rearrangement uses TRBV7-6 and TRBJ2-7, with D possibly being TRBD2 (5 bases). V gave up 3 bases and J gave up 5 bases, with 14 bases separating them. The germline gives CDR1 SGHVS, CDR2 FNYEAQ. The CDR3 is 14 amino acids. DNA of the CDR3: TGTGCCAGCAGCTTGTCCACGGGGTACGACGAGCAGTACTTC. It codes for CASSLSTGYDEQYF. The full variable domain, rest sourced from reference TRBV7-6 and TRBJ2-7, is GAGVSQSPRYKVTKRGQDVALRCDPISGHVSLYWYRQALGQGPEFLTYFNYEAQQDKSGLPNDRFSAERPEGSISTLTIQRTEQRDSAMYRCASSLSTGYDEQYFGPGTRLTVT.

The chain employs TRBV11-2 and TRBJ2-7, with TRBD2 matching 7 bases. The CDR3 contains 16 residues. The J segment lost 1 base and the V segment lost 1 base, leaving 7 bases of the junction unmatched. Germline assignment: CDR1 SGHAT and CDR2 FQNNGV. The CDR3 DNA follows: TGTGCCAGCAGCTTAGCCTTGGCTAGCGGATCCTACGAGCAGTACTTC. Translation: CASSLALASGSYEQYF.

This chain connects TRBV13 to TRBJ2-2; TRBD2 matches at 7 bases. J gave up 5 bases and V 5 bases, and 2 bases lay outside the gene matches. CDR3 length: 13 amino acids. Per the germline V gene, CDR1 is PRHDT and CDR2 is FYEKMQ (reference sequence). The CDR3 nucleotides are TGTGCCAGCAGCGCTAGCGGAACCGGGGAGCTGTTTTTT. Protein: CASSASGTGELFF.

The rearrangement uses TRBV27 and TRBJ1-1; D remains unclear. Trimming cost V 6 bases and J 3 bases, with 20 bases left between them. This CDR3 is 16 amino acids long. In germline, CDR1 is MNHEY, CDR2 SMNVEV (reference sequence). CDR3 nucleotide sequence: TGTGCCAGCAGGGGGAACGGGGAGTGGCCCGACACTGAAGCTTTCTTT. This codes for CASRGNGEWPDTEAFF.

The chain is built from TRBV14 and TRBJ2-7; TRBD1 matches at 8 bases. V was clipped by 6 bases and J by 5 bases; unmatched bases: 12. CDR3 length: 15 residues. Germline assignment: CDR1 SGHDN and CDR2 FVKESK. Here the CDR3 reads CASSWHRDRPDEQYF. The CDR3 DNA is TGTGCCAGCAGTTGGCACCGGGACAGGCCCGACGAGCAGTACTTC.

This clone was seen only a few times. The chain employs TRBV11-2 and TRBJ2-7; 9 bases fit TRBD1. Germline CDR1 SGHAT, CDR2 FQNNGV. The CDR3 spans 14 residues. V shed 1 base and J 6 bases; nucleotides not matched to a gene: 4. CDR3 coding DNA: TGTGCCAGCAGCTTAGGGACAGGGGCTGCCGAGCAGTACTTC. Translated: CASSLGTGAAEQYF.

The chain is built from TRBV6-5 and TRBJ2-4; TRBD2 aligns across 7 bases. Per the germline V gene, CDR1 is MNHEY and CDR2 is SVGAGI. V shed 2 bases, J shed 8 bases, and the junction held 6 bases outside the gene matches. CDR3 length: 14 amino acids. CDR3 sequence (DNA): TGTGCCAGCAGTTACACTAGCGAGTGGGACATTCAGTACTTC. Residues: CASSYTSEWDIQYF.

The chain links TRBV27 to TRBJ2-2; perhaps D is TRBD1 or TRBD2 (5 bases each). V gave up 8 bases and J gave up 2 bases, with 15 bases separating them. This CDR3 has 15 amino acids. The V gene's germline CDR1 is MNHEY and CDR2 SMNVEV (reference sequence). The CDR3 reads CASGKGRFNTGELFF. Here the CDR3 DNA reads TGTGCCAGCGGAAAGGGACGGTTTAACACCGGGGAGCTGTTTTTT.

This clone showed up just a few times. This chain joins TRBV29-1 and TRBJ2-1; unclear D gene. Deletions cut 0 bases from V and 4 bases from J, with 19 bases between. Germline CDR1 reads SQVTM; CDR2 reads ANQGSEA. This CDR3 contains 17 residues. The CDR3 DNA is TGCAGCGTTGAAGACACAGTGTTTGGAAGTTTTTACAATGAGCAGTTCTTC. Protein: CSVEDTVFGSFYNEQFF.